A selection of T cell receptor beta chains follows, all from one sample in a study of glioma-infiltrating T cells after dendritic cell vaccination. Profiling relied on immunoSEQ multiplex PCR, and the TCRdb table lists in-frame clones only, not all of them. The profile shows more than 95,000 clones, roughly 80% of them singletons. The material was blood, obtained before dendritic cell vaccination. These receptors originate from a human donor with glioblastoma. Both conserved end residues are part of each CDR3. The D gene is left open where the match is weak. Clone size is shown for a subset of rows, as once, few, many or a class of expanded clone.

TRBV7-2	TRBD1	NA	TRBJ1-2	CASSLGTGDWGYTF	TGTGCCAGCAGCTTGGGGACAGGCGATTGGGGCTACACCTTC
TRBV30	NA	NA	TRBJ2-7	CAWRTATGRYEQYF	TGTGCCTGGAGGACCGCTACAGGACGCTACGAGCAGTACTTC
TRBV18	NA	NA	TRBJ2-7	CASSPPIAGSYEQYF	TGTGCCAGCTCACCACCGATTGCGGGTAGCTACGAGCAGTACTTC
TRBV4-1	TRBD2	NA	TRBJ2-2	CASSQYGGTGELFF	TGCGCCAGCAGCCAGTACGGGGGGACCGGGGAGCTGTTTTTT
TRBV11-2	TRBD1	NA	TRBJ1-6	CASSFDTGGNSPLHF	TGTGCCAGCAGCTTCGATACAGGGGGAAATTCACCCCTCCACTTT
TRBV7-2	TRBD2	NA	TRBJ2-4	CASSLRESGGPSAKNIQYF	TGTGCCAGCAGCCTAAGAGAAAGCGGGGGGCCGAGCGCCAAAAACATTCAGTACTTC
TRBV11-3	NA	NA	TRBJ2-7	CASSLEDSRYEQYF	TGTGCCAGCAGCTTAGAGGACAGCCGTTACGAGCAGTACTTC
TRBV11-2	NA	NA	TRBJ2-1	CASSLGQADDEQFF	TGTGCCAGCAGCTTAGGACAGGCGGATGATGAGCAGTTCTTC
TRBV18	TRBD2	NA	TRBJ2-2	CASSPNSPTSGGWTGELFF	TGTGCCAGCTCACCGAACTCACCTACTAGCGGGGGCTGGACCGGGGAGCTGTTTTTT
TRBV30	TRBD1	NA	TRBJ2-1	CAWRGRDSYNEQFF	TGTGCCTGGAGGGGCCGGGACAGCTACAATGAGCAGTTCTTC
TRBV5-1	NA	NA	TRBJ1-1	CASSLGAGSDTEAFF	TGCGCCAGCAGCTTGGGCGCGGGCTCTGACACTGAAGCTTTCTTT
TRBV19	NA	NA	TRBJ1-1	CASSIGGGGYLGGGTPNTEAFF	TGTGCCAGTAGTATAGGGGGGGGCGGGTATTTAGGGGGAGGTACGCCGAACACTGAAGCTTTCTTT
TRBV7-3	NA	NA	TRBJ2-2	CASSSSSSAGELFF	TGTGCCAGCAGCTCTTCCTCTAGCGCCGGGGAGCTGTTTTTT
TRBV15	TRBD2	NA	TRBJ2-1	CATSRDGGSELYNEQFF	TGTGCCACCAGCAGAGACGGGGGGTCGGAACTCTACAATGAGCAGTTCTTC
TRBV30	NA	NA	TRBJ1-1	CASWDTREAFF	TGTGCCTCCTGGGACACTCGTGAAGCTTTCTTT
TRBV12-5	NA	NA	TRBJ2-5	CASGAASGTQYF	TGTGCTAGTGGAGCCGCCTCGGGAACCCAGTACTTC
TRBV29-1	NA	once	TRBJ2-3	CSVEQITDTQYF	TGCAGCGTGGAACAGATCACAGATACGCAGTATTTT
TRBV27	NA	once	TRBJ1-5	CASRSRASNQPQHF	TGTGCCAGCAGGTCCAGGGCTAGCAATCAGCCCCAGCATTTT
TRBV4-1	TRBD1	NA	TRBJ2-6	CASSQVGTDVSGANVLTF	TGCGCCAGCAGCCAAGTAGGGACAGACGTCTCCGGGGCCAACGTCCTGACTTTC
TRBV11-3	TRBD1	NA	TRBJ1-1	CASSPGTDLNTEAFF	TGTGCCAGCAGCCCCGGGACAGACCTCAACACTGAAGCTTTCTTT
TRBV5-1	NA	NA	TRBJ1-6	CASRPGAMVSPLHF	TGCGCCAGCAGGCCCGGAGCCATGGTCTCACCCCTCCACTTT
TRBV7-9	NA	once	TRBJ2-3	CASSSGTGGTDTQYF	TGTGCCAGCAGCTCCGGGACGGGAGGCACAGATACGCAGTATTTT
TRBV4-1	TRBD1	NA	TRBJ1-5	CASSQGPVLRTGQGQPQHF	TGCGCCAGCAGCCAAGGCCCGGTTTTGAGGACAGGGCAAGGTCAGCCCCAGCATTTT
TRBV28	TRBD1	NA	TRBJ2-1	CASSLGTVPNEQFF	TGTGCCAGCAGTTTAGGGACAGTTCCTAATGAGCAGTTCTTC
TRBV11-2	NA	few	TRBJ2-3	CASSLAPDADTQYF	TGTGCCAGCAGCTTAGCACCAGATGCAGATACGCAGTATTTT
TRBV12-5	TRBD1	NA	TRBJ1-2	CASGPMGQSREGYTF	TGTGCTAGTGGTCCGATGGGACAGTCCCGAGAGGGCTACACCTTC
TRBV6-5	TRBD1	NA	TRBJ2-1	CASSTGTGDFDEQFF	TGTGCCAGCAGCACCGGGACAGGGGATTTCGATGAGCAGTTCTTC
TRBV6-6	NA	NA	TRBJ2-1	CASSYGQAQGEQFF	TGTGCCAGCAGTTACGGGCAGGCTCAGGGTGAGCAGTTCTTC
TRBV27	NA	NA	TRBJ1-5	CASSLFASGQPQHF	TGTGCCAGCAGTTTATTCGCTTCGGGGCAGCCCCAGCATTTT
TRBV7-8	NA	NA	TRBJ2-6	CASSFLDGSGANVLTF	TGTGCCAGCAGCTTCCTAGACGGCTCTGGGGCCAACGTCCTGACTTTC
TRBV7-9	NA	NA	TRBJ2-7	CASSLEGPGTREQYF	TGTGCCAGCAGCTTAGAGGGGCCAGGCACGCGCGAGCAGTACTTC
TRBV7-8	NA	NA	TRBJ2-3	CASSTRTGNTQYF	TGTGCCAGCAGCACCAGGACGGGGAATACGCAGTATTTT
TRBV5-1	TRBD2	NA	TRBJ2-2	CASSFGTSGGPTNIGELFF	TGCGCCAGCAGCTTTGGGACTAGCGGGGGGCCAACGAACATCGGGGAGCTGTTTTTT
TRBV5-1	NA	NA	TRBJ2-5	CASSLTGEVETQYF	TGCGCCAGCAGCTTGACAGGGGAGGTAGAGACCCAGTACTTC
TRBV6-1	NA	NA	TRBJ1-5	CASSDLTPPATQHF	TGTGCCAGCAGTGACTTGACACCTCCGGCGACCCAGCATTTT
TRBV6-6	NA	NA	TRBJ1-6	CATAADSALHF	TGTGCCACCGCGGCCGACTCAGCCCTCCACTTT
TRBV6-1	TRBD1	few	TRBJ1-1	CATTDRTNTEAFF	TGTGCCACCACGGACAGGACGAACACTGAAGCTTTCTTT
TRBV5-8	NA	NA	TRBJ2-4	CASTLREGENIQYF	TGTGCCAGCACCCTAAGGGAGGGGGAAAACATTCAGTACTTC
TRBV6-5	TRBD2	NA	TRBJ2-3	CASSYVSGGSSQYF	TGTGCCAGCAGTTACGTGAGCGGGGGGAGCTCGCAGTATTTT
TRBV15	TRBD1	NA	TRBJ2-5	CATSIWDRAGETQYF	TGTGCCACCAGCATATGGGACAGGGCGGGAGAGACCCAGTACTTC
TRBV19	NA	NA	TRBJ1-5	CASRPAGPEGQPQHF	TGTGCCAGTAGGCCTGCGGGACCCGAGGGTCAGCCCCAGCATTTT
TRBV4-3	NA	NA	TRBJ2-1	CASSQLTGAGNEQFF	TGCGCCAGCAGCCAACTCACAGGGGCGGGGAATGAGCAGTTCTTC
TRBV27	NA	NA	TRBJ2-1	CASSLSGLSSSYNEQFF	TGTGCCAGCAGTTTATCGGGCTTATCCAGCTCCTACAATGAGCAGTTCTTC
TRBV2	NA	NA	TRBJ1-4	CASRRGATNEKLFF	TGTGCCAGCAGACGGGGTGCAACTAATGAAAAACTGTTTTTT
TRBV2	NA	NA	TRBJ1-4	CASSVVGSNEKLFF	TGTGCCAGCAGTGTGGTCGGGAGTAATGAAAAACTGTTTTTT
TRBV30	TRBD1	NA	TRBJ1-5	CAWSRTGSGQPQHF	TGTGCCTGGAGTCGGACAGGGTCCGGACAGCCCCAGCATTTT
TRBV9	TRBD1	NA	TRBJ1-1	CASSPQGVVNTEAFF	TGTGCCAGCAGCCCACAGGGGGTTGTGAACACTGAAGCTTTCTTT